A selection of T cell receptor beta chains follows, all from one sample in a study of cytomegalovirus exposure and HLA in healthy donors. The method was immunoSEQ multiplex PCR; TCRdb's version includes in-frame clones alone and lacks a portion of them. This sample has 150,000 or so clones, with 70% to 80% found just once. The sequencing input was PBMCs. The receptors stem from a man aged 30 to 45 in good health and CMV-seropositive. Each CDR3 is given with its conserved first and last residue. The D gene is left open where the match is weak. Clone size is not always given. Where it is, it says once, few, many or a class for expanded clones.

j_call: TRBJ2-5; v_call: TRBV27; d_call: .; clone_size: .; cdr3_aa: CASSLRESETQYF; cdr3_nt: TGTGCCAGCAGTTTACGGGAGTCGGAGACCCAGTACTTC
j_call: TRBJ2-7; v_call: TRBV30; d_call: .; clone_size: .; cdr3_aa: CAWSRDIGNEQYF; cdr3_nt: TGTGCCTGGAGTAGGGACATCGGCAACGAGCAGTACTTC
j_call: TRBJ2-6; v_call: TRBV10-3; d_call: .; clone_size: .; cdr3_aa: CAIKDSASGANVLTF; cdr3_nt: TGTGCCATCAAGGACAGTGCCTCTGGGGCCAACGTCCTGACTTTC
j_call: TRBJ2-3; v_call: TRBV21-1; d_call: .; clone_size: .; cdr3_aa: CASSKALRRDTQYF; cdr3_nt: TGTGCCAGCAGCAAAGCGCTGAGGCGGGATACGCAGTATTTT
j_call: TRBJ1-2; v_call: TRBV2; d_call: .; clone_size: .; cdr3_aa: CASSDPFRGYTF; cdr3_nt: TGTGCCAGCAGTGACCCCTTCCGTGGCTACACCTTC
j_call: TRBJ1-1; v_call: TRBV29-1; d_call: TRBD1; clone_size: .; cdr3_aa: CSVARDRVESTEAFF; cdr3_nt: TGCAGCGTTGCTAGGGACAGGGTGGAGAGCACTGAAGCTTTCTTT
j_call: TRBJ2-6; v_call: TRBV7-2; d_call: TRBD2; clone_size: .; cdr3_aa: CASSFSGTGGGANVLTF; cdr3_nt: TGTGCCAGCAGCTTTAGCGGGACGGGGGGTGGGGCCAACGTCCTGACTTTC
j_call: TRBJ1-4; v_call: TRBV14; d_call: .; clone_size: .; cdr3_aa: CASSQRMGATNEKLFF; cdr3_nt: TGTGCCAGCAGCCAAAGGATGGGGGCTACTAATGAAAAACTGTTTTTT
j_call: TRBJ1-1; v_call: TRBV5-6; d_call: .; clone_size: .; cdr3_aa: CASSLLRGLGGNTEAFF; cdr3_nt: TGTGCCAGCAGCTTGCTAAGAGGGTTGGGAGGGAACACTGAAGCTTTCTTT
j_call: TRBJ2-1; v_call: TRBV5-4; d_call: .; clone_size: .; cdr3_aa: CASSVDNYNEQFF; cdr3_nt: TGTGCCAGCAGCGTCGACAACTACAATGAGCAGTTCTTC
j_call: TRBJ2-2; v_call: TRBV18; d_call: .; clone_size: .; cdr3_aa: CATLLDNANTGELFF; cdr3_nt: TGTGCCACCCTGTTGGACAACGCGAACACCGGGGAGCTGTTTTTT
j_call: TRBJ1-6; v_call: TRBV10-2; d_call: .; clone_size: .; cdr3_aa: CATSAGTSSPLHF; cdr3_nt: TGCGCCACCTCGGCAGGGACAAGTTCACCCCTCCACTTT
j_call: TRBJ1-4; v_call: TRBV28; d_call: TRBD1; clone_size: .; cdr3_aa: CASRRRGTGKEKLFF; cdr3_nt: TGTGCCAGCAGGAGGCGGGGGACAGGGAAAGAAAAACTGTTTTTT
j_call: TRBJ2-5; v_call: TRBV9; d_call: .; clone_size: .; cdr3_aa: CASSGGRPQETQYF; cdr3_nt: TGTGCCAGCAGCGGGGGCCGTCCGCAAGAGACCCAGTACTTC
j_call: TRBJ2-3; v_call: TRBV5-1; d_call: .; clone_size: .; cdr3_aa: CASSSDGETDTQYF; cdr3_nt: TGCGCCAGCAGCTCCGACGGGGAGACAGATACGCAGTATTTT
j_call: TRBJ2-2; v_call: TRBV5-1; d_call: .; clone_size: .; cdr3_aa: CASSLVVNTGELFF; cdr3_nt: TGCGCCAGCAGCTTGGTAGTTAACACCGGGGAGCTGTTTTTT
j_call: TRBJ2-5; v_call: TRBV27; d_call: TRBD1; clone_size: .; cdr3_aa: CASSQRDRGLETQYF; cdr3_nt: TGTGCCAGCAGTCAACGGGACAGGGGGCTTGAGACCCAGTACTTC
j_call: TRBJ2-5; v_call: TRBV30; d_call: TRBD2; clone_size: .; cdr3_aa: CAWSGGLVIRETQYF; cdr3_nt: TGTGCCTGGAGTGGAGGACTAGTAATTAGAGAGACCCAGTACTTC
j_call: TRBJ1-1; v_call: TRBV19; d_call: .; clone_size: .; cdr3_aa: CASSISGAGTEAFF; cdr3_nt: TGTGCCAGTAGTATTTCAGGGGCGGGCACTGAAGCTTTCTTT
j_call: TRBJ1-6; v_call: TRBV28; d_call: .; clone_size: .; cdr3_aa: CASSFYGGAVNSPLHF; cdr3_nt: TGTGCCAGCAGTTTCTACGGAGGGGCAGTCAATTCACCCCTCCACTTT
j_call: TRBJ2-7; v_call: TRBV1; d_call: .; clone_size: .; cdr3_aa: CTSRGGLLATWEQYF; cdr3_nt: TGCACCAGCAGGGGGGGGCTACTAGCGACTTGGGAGCAGTACTTC
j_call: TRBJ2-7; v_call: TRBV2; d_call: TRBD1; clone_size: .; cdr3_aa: CATKPGQGPYEQYF; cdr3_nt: TGTGCCACCAAACCGGGACAGGGACCTTACGAGCAGTACTTC
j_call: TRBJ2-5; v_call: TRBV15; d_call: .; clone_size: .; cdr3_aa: CASREGRQGETQYF; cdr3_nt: TGTGCCTCCAGGGAAGGCAGACAAGGAGAGACCCAGTACTTC
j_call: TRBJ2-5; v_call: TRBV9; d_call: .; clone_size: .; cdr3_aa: CASSPQGGLETQYF; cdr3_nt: TGTGCCAGCAGCCCCCAGGGAGGTCTCGAGACCCAGTACTTC
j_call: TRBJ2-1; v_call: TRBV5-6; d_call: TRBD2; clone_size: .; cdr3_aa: CASSLGLAGGNEQFF; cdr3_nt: TGTGCCAGCAGCTTGGGACTAGCGGGAGGCAATGAGCAGTTCTTC
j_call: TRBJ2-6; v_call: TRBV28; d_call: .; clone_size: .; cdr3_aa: CASSFTPGSLDSGANVLTF; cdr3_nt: TGTGCCAGCAGTTTTACTCCGGGAAGCCTAGACTCTGGGGCCAACGTCCTGACTTTC
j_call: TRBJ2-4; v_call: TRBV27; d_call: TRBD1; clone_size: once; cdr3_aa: CASSLGGTGGRKIQYF; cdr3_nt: TGTGCCAGCAGTTTAGGGGGGACAGGGGGGAGGAAAATTCAGTACTTC
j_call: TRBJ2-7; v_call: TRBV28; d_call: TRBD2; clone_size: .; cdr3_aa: CASSSGTSGSYEQYF; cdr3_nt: TGTGCCAGCAGTTCCGGGACTAGCGGGTCCTACGAGCAGTACTTC
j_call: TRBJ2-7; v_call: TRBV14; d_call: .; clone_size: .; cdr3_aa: CASSHQGGNYEQYF; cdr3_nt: TGTGCCAGCAGCCACCAGGGTGGGAACTACGAGCAGTACTTC
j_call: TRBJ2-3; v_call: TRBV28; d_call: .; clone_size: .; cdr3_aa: CASSPPGAAGDTQYF; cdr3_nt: TGTGCCAGCAGCCCCCCAGGGGCGGCGGGAGATACGCAGTATTTT
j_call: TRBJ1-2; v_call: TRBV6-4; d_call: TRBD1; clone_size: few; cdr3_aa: CASSRDRNYGYTF; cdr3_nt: TGTGCCAGCAGTCGGGACAGAAATTATGGCTACACCTTC
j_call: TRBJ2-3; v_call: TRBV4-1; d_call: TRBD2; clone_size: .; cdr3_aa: CASSQGALAGTDTQYF; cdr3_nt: TGCGCCAGCAGCCAAGGGGCTCTAGCGGGGACAGATACGCAGTATTTT
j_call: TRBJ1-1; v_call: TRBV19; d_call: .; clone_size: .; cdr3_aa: CASSLAPVTEAFF; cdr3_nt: TGTGCCAGTAGTCTAGCCCCGGTCACTGAAGCTTTCTTT
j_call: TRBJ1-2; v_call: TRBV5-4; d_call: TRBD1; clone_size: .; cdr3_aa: CASSLPGGLTNYGYTF; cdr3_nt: TGTGCCAGCAGCTTACCAGGGGGCCTTACTAACTATGGCTACACCTTC
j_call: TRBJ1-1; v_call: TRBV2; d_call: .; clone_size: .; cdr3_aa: CASSEDSGVNTEAFF; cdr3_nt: TGTGCCAGCAGTGAGGACTCGGGGGTGAACACTGAAGCTTTCTTT
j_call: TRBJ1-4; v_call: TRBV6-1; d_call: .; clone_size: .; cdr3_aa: CASSPGPRGEKLFF; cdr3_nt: TGTGCCAGCAGCCCCGGGCCAAGGGGGGAAAAACTGTTTTTT
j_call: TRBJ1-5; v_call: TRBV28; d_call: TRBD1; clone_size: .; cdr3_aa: CASSRGPGQGNQPQHF; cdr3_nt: TGTGCCAGCAGTCGAGGGCCCGGACAGGGAAATCAGCCCCAGCATTTT
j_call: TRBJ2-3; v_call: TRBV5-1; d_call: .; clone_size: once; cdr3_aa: CASSYGGDRVLADTQYF; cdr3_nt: TGCGCCAGCAGTTACGGGGGGGACAGGGTCCTTGCAGATACGCAGTATTTT
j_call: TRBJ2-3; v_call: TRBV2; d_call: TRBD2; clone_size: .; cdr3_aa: CASSWTSGRRGTDTQYF; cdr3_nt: TGTGCCAGCTCCTGGACTAGCGGGAGGCGGGGCACAGATACGCAGTATTTT
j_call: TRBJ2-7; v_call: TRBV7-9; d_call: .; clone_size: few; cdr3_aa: CSSTRPLGRQYF; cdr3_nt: TGTTCCAGCACCCGTCCTCTGGGGCGGCAGTACTTC